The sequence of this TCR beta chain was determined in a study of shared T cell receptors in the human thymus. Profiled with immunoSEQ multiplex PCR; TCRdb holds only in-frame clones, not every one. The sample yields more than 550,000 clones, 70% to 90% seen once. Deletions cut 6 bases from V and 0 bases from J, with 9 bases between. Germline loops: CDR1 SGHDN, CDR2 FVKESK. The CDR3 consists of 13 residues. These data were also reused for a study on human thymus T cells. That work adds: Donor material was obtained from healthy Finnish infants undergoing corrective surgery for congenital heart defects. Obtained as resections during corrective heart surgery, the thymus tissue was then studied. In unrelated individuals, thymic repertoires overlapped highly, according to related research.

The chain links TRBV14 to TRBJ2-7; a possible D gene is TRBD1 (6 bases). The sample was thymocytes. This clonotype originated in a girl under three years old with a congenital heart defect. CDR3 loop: CASRPTGSYEQYF. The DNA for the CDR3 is TGTGCCAGCAGACCGACAGGCTCCTACGAGCAGTACTTC.